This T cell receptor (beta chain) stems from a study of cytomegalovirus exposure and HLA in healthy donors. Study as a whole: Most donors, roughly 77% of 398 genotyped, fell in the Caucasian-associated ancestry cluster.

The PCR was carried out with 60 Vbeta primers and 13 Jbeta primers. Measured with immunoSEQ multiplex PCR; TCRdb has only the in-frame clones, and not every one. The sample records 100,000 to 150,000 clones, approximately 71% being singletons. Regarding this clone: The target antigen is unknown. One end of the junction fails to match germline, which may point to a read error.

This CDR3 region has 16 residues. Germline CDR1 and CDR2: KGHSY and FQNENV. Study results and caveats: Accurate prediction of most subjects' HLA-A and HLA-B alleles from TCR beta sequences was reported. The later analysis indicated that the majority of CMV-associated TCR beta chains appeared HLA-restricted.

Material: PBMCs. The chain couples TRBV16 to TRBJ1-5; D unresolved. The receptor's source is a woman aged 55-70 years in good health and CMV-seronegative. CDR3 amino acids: CTSSPEGALGNQPQHF. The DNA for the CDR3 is TGTACCAGCAGCCCCGAGGGTGCCTTAGGCAATCAGCCCCAGCATTTT.